A single T cell receptor beta chain is shown here with its context. Antigen: not known. The data were taken from a study of OX40 agonist ivuxolimab in advanced cancers. Study overall: Three partial responders included one hepatocellular carcinoma patient and two cutaneous melanoma patients.

Whole-study results and caveats: Doses of 0.1 to 3.0 mg/kg were accompanied by clonal expansion of CD4+ and CD8+ blood T cells by week 6.

Trimming cost V 3 bases and J 3 bases, with 15 bases left between them. CDR1 and CDR2 (germline): SNHLY, FYNNEI. CDR3 length: 15 residues. Some clones are missing from TCRdb's copy, which holds only in-frame ones; the method was immunoSEQ multiplex PCR. The data contain about 52,000 clones, approximately 94% of them singletons. The material was CD4+ or CD8+ T cells sorted from blood, obtained in a trial of the OX40 agonist ivuxolimab. This TCR came from an adult with an advanced solid tumor such as melanoma, head and neck, liver or kidney cancer. The chain carries TRBV2 and TRBJ2-7; D might be TRBD2 (6 bases). CDR3 in DNA: TGTGCCAGCAGTGAGATTAGCGGTCGCGGCTACGAGCAGTACTTC. It yields the protein CASSEISGRGYEQYF.